These 19 T cell receptor beta chains were all obtained from the same sample, sequenced in a study of T cells after yellow fever vaccination. TCRdb redid the calling of the 5' RACE reads with MiXCR, one entry per CDR3 protein. The table includes about 510,000 distinct CDR3 sequences, 20% to 25% detected once. This specimen consisted of PBMCs, obtained 20 to 25 days after the first yellow fever vaccination. Receptors were obtained from a man between 18 and 29 years old who received the YFV17D yellow fever vaccine.

V usage is TRBV14 and J usage is TRBJ2-7; D possibly corresponds to TRBD2 (6 bases). Deletions cut 4 bases from V and 2 bases from J, with 12 bases between. The CDR3 sequence is 14 residues long. From germline, CDR1 is SGHDN and CDR2 FVKESK. Here the CDR3 reads CASSRISGPYEQYF. CDR3 in DNA: TGTGCCAGCAGCCGGATTAGCGGCCCCTACGAGCAGTACTTC.

The rearrangement joins TRBV5-5 to TRBJ1-3; D gene ambiguous. This CDR3 spans 14 amino acids. The V end lost 7 bases, the J end lost 0 bases, and 11 bases lay between the germline ends. CDR1 is SGHKS and CDR2 is YYEKEE in the germline V gene (reference sequence). CDR3: CASAPLSSGNTIYF. The CDR3 DNA reads as TGTGCCAGCGCCCCCTTAAGCTCTGGAAACACCATATATTTT.

This clonotype was found a few times. The chain recombines TRBV20-1 with TRBJ1-2, with D perhaps matching TRBD1 (6 bases). Trimming took off 6 bases at V and 2 bases at J, with 13 bases between the two ends. This CDR3 has 13 amino acids. CDR1 and CDR2 (germline): DFQATT, SNEGSKA (reference sequence). Written as DNA, the CDR3 is TGCAGTGCCCTAAGGGACAAGAACTATGGCTACACCTTC. Translating it yields CSALRDKNYGYTF.

The J gene is TRBJ1-4, the V gene TRBV4-3; the match to TRBD1 covers 7 bases. The CDR3 is 17 residues long. Germline V CDR1 and CDR2: LGHNA, YSLEER. V trimming: 4 bases; J trimming: 7 bases; junction bases outside the gene matches: 15. CDR3 residues: CASSPRDSSFRREKLFF. DNA for the CDR3: TGCGCCAGCAGCCCTCGGGACAGTTCTTTTCGTCGTGAAAAACTGTTTTTT.

This clonotype was counted between two and nine times. The chain joins TRBV29-1 to TRBJ1-5; possibly TRBD1 for D (5 bases). The germline gives CDR1 SQVTM, CDR2 ANQGSEA. Trimming removed 4 bases at V and 7 bases at J, with 5 bases between. CDR3 length: 10 residues. CDR3 coding DNA: TGCAGCGTTGGACAGCAGCCCCAGCATTTT. It encodes CSVGQQPQHF.

This clonotype was seen once. V and J are TRBV27 and TRBJ1-2; D is uncertain. Germline V gives CDR1 MNHEY, CDR2 SMNVEV (reference sequence). The CDR3 sequence is 15 residues long. Trimming shortened V by 2 bases and J by 0 bases, and 10 bases separated the two germline ends. For the CDR3, the DNA is TGTGCCAGCAGTTTAACCCGGGTCGCTAACTATGGCTACACCTTC. Translation: CASSLTRVANYGYTF.

This clonotype was seen only a few times. The V gene is TRBV24-1, the J gene TRBJ2-1, with 7 bases lining up with TRBD2. J lost 0 bases, V lost 3 bases, and 4 bases had no gene match. The germline V gene encodes CDR1 KGHDR and CDR2 SFDVKD. The CDR3 is made up of 16 amino acids. CDR3 region: CATSDASGSSYNEQFF. CDR3 sequence (DNA): TGTGCCACCAGTGATGCTAGCGGAAGCTCCTACAATGAGCAGTTCTTC.

This clonotype has ten or more counts. This chain links TRBV7-6 with TRBJ2-1; D is unclear. V was pared by 0 bases and J by 9 bases, with 9 bases between. The CDR3 length is 13 residues. Germline loops: CDR1 SGHVS, CDR2 FNYEAQ. Here the CDR3 reads CASSLAHGAEQFF. The DNA of the CDR3 is TGTGCCAGCAGCTTAGCGCACGGTGCTGAGCAGTTCTTC.

This clonotype was seen a few times. The chain carries TRBV4-3 and TRBJ2-3, with 11 positions matching TRBD2. The CDR3 has 17 amino acids. The V and J ends lost 4 bases and 2 bases, in that order; junction bases with no gene match: 8. CDR1 and CDR2 (germline): LGHNA, YSLEER. The CDR3 DNA is TGCGCCAGCAGCCCGCTCGGGACTAGCGGAATCACAGATACGCAGTATTTT. This translates into CASSPLGTSGITDTQYF.

This clonotype showed up many times. The rearrangement uses TRBV6-5 and TRBJ2-7; no clear D gene. Germline CDR1 MNHEY, CDR2 SVGAGI. The CDR3 is 12 amino acids. V was trimmed by 5 bases and J by 5 bases, leaving 10 bases between them. CDR3 region: CASSPGANEQYF. CDR3 DNA sequence: TGTGCCAGCAGTCCCGGCGCCAACGAGCAGTACTTC.

V is TRBV28 and J is TRBJ2-1; D is perhaps TRBD1 (6 bases). The germline gives CDR1 MDHEN, CDR2 SYDVKM. The CDR3 consists of 15 residues. Trimming shortened V by 3 bases and J by 0 bases, and 9 bases separated the two germline ends. The CDR3 DNA is TGTGCCAGCAGTTTTAGGGGGAACTCCTACAATGAGCAGTTCTTC. Residues: CASSFRGNSYNEQFF.

The chain links TRBV5-1 to TRBJ2-7, with D unclear. The CDR3 runs to 16 residues. In germline, CDR1 is SGHRS, CDR2 YFSETQ. V lost 0 bases and J 1 base, leaving 14 bases between the germline ends. CDR3 residues: CASSLDTADGSYEQYF. The CDR3 DNA is TGCGCCAGCAGCTTGGATACGGCGGACGGTTCCTACGAGCAGTACTTC.

The genes are TRBV6-5 and TRBJ2-4; D might be TRBD1 or TRBD2, each matching 5 bases. The germline V gene has CDR1 MNHEY and CDR2 SVGAGI. The V end lost 2 bases, the J end lost 2 bases, and 13 bases lay between the germline ends. The length of the CDR3 is 16 residues. Here the CDR3 DNA reads TGTGCCAGCAGTTACGAGGGGTTCGGGACCAAAAACATTCAGTACTTC. It is translated as CASSYEGFGTKNIQYF.

This chain joins TRBV20-1 and TRBJ1-4; a possible D gene is TRBD1 (5 bases). Germline V gene data show CDR1 as DFQATT and CDR2 as SNEGSKA (reference sequence). The CDR3 runs 11 residues. The V end lost 5 bases, the J end lost 16 bases, and 17 bases lay between the germline ends. The CDR3 loop is CSAPRGKQEFF. CDR3 coding DNA: TGCAGTGCTCCCCGGGGTAAACAGGAGTTTTTT.

This clonotype has only a few counts. The CDR3 nucleotides are TGTGCCAGCTCACCAACCAGACAGGTCCACACTGAAGCTTTCTTT. It translates to CASSPTRQVHTEAFF. The chain is built from TRBV18 and TRBJ1-1; TRBD1 might be the D (6 bases). From germline, CDR1 is KGHSH and CDR2 LQKENI. The length of the CDR3 is 15 residues. V shed 2 bases and J shed 3 bases, with 13 bases lying between them.

There are many counts of this clonotype. The rearrangement joins TRBV4-1 to TRBJ2-1, with 9 bases aligning to TRBD1. The junction had 13 bases not matched to a gene; V was cut back by 0 bases and J by 7 bases. Germline V gives CDR1 MGHRA, CDR2 YSYEKL. The CDR3 totals 18 residues. The CDR3 region has the DNA TGCGCCAGCAGCCAAGATCCCCCAACAGGGGGCGTGTGGAATGAGCAGTTCTTC. Amino acid sequence: CASSQDPPTGGVWNEQFF.

The chain carries TRBV29-1 and TRBJ1-1, with D maybe TRBD1 (6 bases). CDR3 size: 13 residues. V was pared by 2 bases and J by 0 bases, with 7 bases between. CDR1 SQVTM and CDR2 ANQGSEA come from the germline V gene. CDR3 in amino acids: CSVEQGMNTEAFF. DNA for the CDR3: TGCAGCGTTGAACAGGGGATGAACACTGAAGCTTTCTTT.

This chain joins TRBV7-6 and TRBJ2-1; 11 bases agree with TRBD2. This CDR3 comprises 17 residues. CDR1 and CDR2 from the germline V gene are SGHVS and FNYEAQ. With V trimmed by 8 bases and J by 5 bases, 14 bases remained unmatched. CDR3 amino acids: CASGRSILAGANNEQFF. The CDR3 nucleotides are TGTGCCAGCGGCCGCTCGATACTAGCGGGGGCGAACAATGAGCAGTTCTTC.

The chain uses TRBV4-1 and TRBJ2-5; tentative D call: TRBD2 (6 bases). The CDR3 covers 15 residues. Germline V gene data show CDR1 as MGHRA and CDR2 as YSYEKL. The germline V and J ends were trimmed by 1 base and 1 base, with 10 bases remaining between them. CDR3: CASSQGERVQETQYF. The CDR3 DNA sequence: TGCGCCAGCAGCCAAGGGGAGCGGGTCCAAGAGACCCAGTACTTC.